The 15 T cell receptor beta chains reported below all come from one sample, sequenced in a study of Ad26.COV2.S vaccination and SARS-CoV-2 variants. Clones were sequenced by immunoSEQ multiplex PCR, and TCRdb holds only the in-frame ones, with some missing. The sample comprises 250,000 to 300,000 clones, more than 75% of which are singletons, and about 3.1% rests with the top ten. The treatment here: approximately 18 received Ad26.COV2.S at low or high dose, single or two shots; about 5 received placebo; per-sample allocation not given. Sample collection was performed on day 63 after the first vaccine or placebo injection. This specimen was peripheral blood, taken in a trial of Ad26.COV2.S vaccine versus placebo. The receptors stem from a person aged 18-65 years who received the Ad26.COV2.S COVID-19 vaccine or a placebo.

This clone appeared a few times. This rearrangement joins TRBV5-1 to TRBJ1-3; a possible D gene is TRBD1 (5 bases). The CDR3 totals 14 residues. With 2 bases removed from V and 4 bases from J, the gap between germline ends came to 10 bases. Germline-derived CDR1 and CDR2 are SGHRS and YFSETQ. CDR3 DNA: TGCGCCAGCAGCTTAGGGACTCTCGGAAACACCATATATTTT. As protein: CASSLGTLGNTIYF. Variable domain in full (rest from reference TRBV5-1 and TRBJ1-3): KAGVTQTPRYLIKTRGQQVTLSCSPISGHRSVSWYQQTPGQGLQFLFEYFSETQRNKGNFPGRFSGRQFSNSRSEMNVSTLELGDSALYLCASSLGTLGNTIYFGEGSWLTVV.

This rearrangement joins TRBV18 to TRBJ2-3; 9 bases match TRBD2. With 3 bases clipped from V and 2 bases from J, the junction kept 6 bases outside the gene matches. This CDR3 spans 16 amino acids. The germline CDR1 and CDR2 sequences are KGHSH and LQKENI. The CDR3 loop is CASSPSGGRDTDTQYF. As DNA, the CDR3 is TGTGCCAGCTCACCGAGCGGGGGGCGAGACACAGATACGCAGTATTTT.

The rearrangement joins TRBV7-2 to TRBJ2-3, with a possible D match to TRBD2 (6 bases). This CDR3 comprises 15 residues. Trimming removed 7 bases at V and 2 bases at J, with 16 bases between. CDR1 SGHTA and CDR2 FQGNSA come from the germline V gene. DNA for the CDR3: TGTGCCAGCAACCCGGGGACGGGACTCACAGATACGCAGTATTTT. This encodes CASNPGTGLTDTQYF.

J is TRBJ1-3 and V is TRBV7-6; D gene uncertain. Trimming removed 6 bases at V and 0 bases at J, with 12 bases between. CDR1 is SGHVS and CDR2 is FNYEAQ in the germline V gene. The CDR3 covers 15 residues. CDR3 DNA sequence: TGTGCCAGCAGTATAATCAGTGGCTCTGGAAACACCATATATTTT. It yields the protein CASSIISGSGNTIYF. Using reference TRBV7-6 and TRBJ1-3 for the parts outside the CDR3, the full variable domain is GAGVSQSPRYKVTKRGQDVALRCDPISGHVSLYWYRQALGQGPEFLTYFNYEAQQDKSGLPNDRFSAERPEGSISTLTIQRTEQRDSAMYRCASSIISGSGNTIYFGEGSWLTVV.

The V and J genes are TRBV10-2 and TRBJ1-2; 9 bases line up with TRBD1. Germline CDR1 is WSHSY and CDR2 is SAAADI. V lost 2 bases and J lost 5; bases outside the gene matches: 3. The CDR3 has 14 residues. CDR3 nucleotide sequence: TGCGCCAGCAGTGAGGACAGGGGGGGGTATGGCTACACCTTC. This translates into CASSEDRGGYGYTF.

The rearrangement links TRBV7-2 to TRBJ2-1, with D unresolved. Germline V gene data show CDR1 as SGHTA and CDR2 as FQGNSA. The length of the CDR3 is 13 residues. V lost 2 bases, J lost 9 bases, and 11 bases lay in between. The CDR3: CASSLRSNGEQFF. The CDR3 DNA reads as TGTGCCAGCAGCTTAAGGTCCAATGGTGAGCAGTTCTTC. The full variable domain, rest sourced from reference TRBV7-2 and TRBJ2-1, is GAGVSQSPSNKVTEKGKDVELRCDPISGHTALYWYRQSLGQGLEFLIYFQGNSAPDKSGLPSDRFSAERTGGSVSTLTIQRTQQEDSAVYLCASSLRSNGEQFFGPGTRLTVL.

This clone was recorded once. The chain links TRBV2 to TRBJ1-5; 8 bases align to TRBD1. V gave up 7 bases and J gave up 5 bases; unmatched junction bases: 4. Germline-derived CDR1 and CDR2 are SNHLY and FYNNEI. The CDR3 spans 13 residues. CDR3 bases: TGTGCCAGCAAGGTACAGGGGGATCAGCCCCAGCATTTT. Translating gives CASKVQGDQPQHF. The whole variable domain, remainder taken from reference TRBV2 and TRBJ1-5, is EPEVTQTPSHQVTQMGQEVILRCVPISNHLYFYWYRQILGQKVEFLVSFYNNEISEKSEIFDDQFSVERPDGSNFTLKIRSTKLEDSAMYFCASKVQGDQPQHFGDGTRLSIL.

The rearrangement uses TRBV20-1 and TRBJ1-2; D not resolved. The CDR3 totals 11 residues. CDR1 and CDR2 (germline): DFQATT, SNEGSKA (reference sequence). Trimming took 3 bases from V and 8 from J, leaving 10 bases between them. CDR3 bases: TGCAGTGCTAGTGGGGATGAAGGCTACACCTTC. The encoded protein is CSASGDEGYTF.

This chain joins TRBV5-1 and TRBJ2-7; D is ambiguous. Trimming cost V 4 bases and J 3 bases, with 14 bases left between them. The CDR3 is made up of 14 amino acids. The germline V gene has CDR1 SGHRS and CDR2 YFSETQ. The CDR3 DNA reads as TGCGCCAGCAGCCTAAGGACGCCCGGCTACGAGCAGTACTTC. It yields the protein CASSLRTPGYEQYF.

The chain links TRBV28 to TRBJ1-3; D remains unclear. The CDR3 sequence is 14 residues long. From germline, CDR1 is MDHEN and CDR2 SYDVKM. V shed 6 bases and J shed 4 bases, with 13 bases lying between them. The CDR3 DNA sequence: TGTGCCAGCAGCCCAGCGACGGACGGAAACACCATATATTTT. Protein sequence: CASSPATDGNTIYF.

This clone showed up just a few times. The chain has TRBV5-1 and TRBJ1-1; D is perhaps TRBD1 (6 bases). This CDR3 contains 15 residues. Trimming cost V 3 bases and J 6 bases, with 18 bases left between them. Per the germline V gene, CDR1 is SGHRS and CDR2 is YFSETQ. In DNA form, the CDR3 reads TGCGCCAGCAGCTGGGGGGGCCCGGAAAACTCTGAAGCTTTCTTT. Amino acid sequence: CASSWGGPENSEAFF.

V and J are TRBV4-1 and TRBJ1-1, with TRBD1 as a possible D gene (6 bases). Trimming left V 6 bases short and J 1 base short, with 12 bases between. CDR1 is MGHRA and CDR2 is YSYEKL in the germline V gene. The CDR3 contains 14 residues. The CDR3 loop reads CASRPTGRNTEAFF. CDR3 sequence (DNA): TGCGCCAGCAGACCGACAGGTAGGAACACTGAAGCTTTCTTT.

CDR3: CSVEVATYGYTF. The CDR3 region has the DNA TGCAGCGTTGAGGTGGCGACGTATGGCTACACCTTC. This sequence joins TRBV29-1 and TRBJ1-2; D unresolved. This CDR3 region has 12 residues. The germline gives CDR1 SQVTM, CDR2 ANQGSEA. Deletions cut 3 bases from V and 5 bases from J, with 10 bases between.

This clone was seen a handful of times. The genes are TRBV3-1 (or the pseudogene TRBV3-2) and TRBJ2-2, with TRBD1 matching 9 bases. V lost 4 bases and J lost 6; bases outside the gene matches: 12. The CDR3 covers 17 residues. The V gene's germline CDR1 is LGHDT and CDR2 YNNKEL (reference sequence). The CDR3 here is CASSLRRYRGLAGELFF. The CDR3 bases are TGTGCCAGCAGCCTGAGGCGTTACAGGGGGCTTGCCGGGGAGCTGTTTTTT.

The gene calls are TRBV19 and TRBJ1-5, with D tentatively TRBD1 (5 bases). V was trimmed by 5 bases and J by 2 bases, leaving 16 bases between them. The CDR3 has 16 residues. CDR1 is LNHDA and CDR2 is SQIVND in the germline V gene (reference sequence). CDR3 sequence (DNA): TGTGCCAGTAGTTTAACCCGGAAACAGGGCAATCAGCCCCAGCATTTT. It encodes CASSLTRKQGNQPQHF.